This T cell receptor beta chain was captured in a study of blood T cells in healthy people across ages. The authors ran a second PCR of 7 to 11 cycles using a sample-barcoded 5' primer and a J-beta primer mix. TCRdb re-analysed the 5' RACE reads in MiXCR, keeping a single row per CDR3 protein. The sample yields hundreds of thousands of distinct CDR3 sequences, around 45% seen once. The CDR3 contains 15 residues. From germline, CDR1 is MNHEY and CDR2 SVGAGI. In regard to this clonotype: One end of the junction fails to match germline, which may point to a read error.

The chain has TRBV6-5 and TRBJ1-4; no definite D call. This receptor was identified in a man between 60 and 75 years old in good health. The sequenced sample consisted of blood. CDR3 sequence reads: CANSPGLATNEKLFF. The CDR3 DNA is TGTGCCAACAGTCCGGGCCTCGCAACTAATGAAAAACTGTTTTTT.